This TCR beta chain was sequenced during a study of CD8+ T cells in alopecia areata. Study-wide points: Sequencing of scalp samples also captures resident alphabeta T cells of normal skin. In lesional scalp, particularly from alopecia totalis/universalis, clonality was higher than in normal scalp.

Investigators sorted PBMCs to obtain both CD4+ and CD8+ T cells. About this clone itself: Antigen unknown.

V lost 0 bases and J lost 0; bases outside the gene matches: 8. CDR3 length: 18 amino acids. The V gene's germline CDR1 is MGHRA and CDR2 YSYEKL. RNA was isolated and reverse transcribed to cDNA, the sequencing template. TCRdb's copy holds only in-frame clones and misses some; the assay was immunoSEQ multiplex PCR. The profile covers some 200,000 clones, with more than 50% appearing a single time and about 5.3% taken by the ten largest. The J gene is TRBJ2-1, the V gene TRBV4-1; 7 nucleotides agree with TRBD2. This TCR was sampled from a human donor in good health. The material sequenced was CD8+ T cells sorted from blood. The chain's CDR3 is CASSQDPRAGSSYNEQFF. The CDR3 region has the DNA TGCGCCAGCAGCCAAGATCCCAGAGCGGGGAGCTCCTACAATGAGCAGTTCTTC.